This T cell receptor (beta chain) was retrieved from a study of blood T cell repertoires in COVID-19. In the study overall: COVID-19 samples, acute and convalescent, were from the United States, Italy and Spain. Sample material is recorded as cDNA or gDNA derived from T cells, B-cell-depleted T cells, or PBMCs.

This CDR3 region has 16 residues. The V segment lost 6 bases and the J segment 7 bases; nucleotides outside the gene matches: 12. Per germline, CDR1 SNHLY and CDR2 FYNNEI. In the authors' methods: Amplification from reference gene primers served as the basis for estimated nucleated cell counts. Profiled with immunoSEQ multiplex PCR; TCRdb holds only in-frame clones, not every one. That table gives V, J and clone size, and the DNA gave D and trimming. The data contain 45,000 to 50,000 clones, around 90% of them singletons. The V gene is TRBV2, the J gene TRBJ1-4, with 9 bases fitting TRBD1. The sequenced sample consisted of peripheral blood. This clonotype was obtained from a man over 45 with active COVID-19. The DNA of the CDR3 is TGTGCCAGCAGACCAGCGCGGACAGGGGTAGTTGAAAAACTGTTTTTT. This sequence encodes CASRPARTGVVEKLFF.